A selection of T cell receptor beta chains follows, all from one sample in a study of T cell responses to AZD1222 COVID-19 vaccine. TCRdb's table, derived via immunoSEQ multiplex PCR, lists solely in-frame clones and lacks some. Of some 180,000 clones listed, 70% to 90% are singletons. The sample consisted of peripheral blood, taken on day 0 of AZD1222 vaccination. The receptor set was obtained from an adult in good health. Both conserved end residues are part of each CDR3. The D gene is left open where the match is weak. The size field is filled for only some rows; it gives once, few, many or a size class.

14 TRBJ2-7 TRBV6-5 TRBD2 NA TGTGCCAGCAGTTACTCGACTAGCGGGTACGAGCAGTACTTC CASSYSTSGYEQYF
14 TRBJ1-1 TRBV7-9 NA once TGTGCCATGGGCGGGTTCCCCTTGAACACTGAAGCTTTCTTT CAMGGFPLNTEAFF
16 TRBJ2-7 TRBV4-2 NA NA TGTGCCAGCAGCCAAGCCGGCAGGGGGGGGACCTACGAGCAGTACTTC CASSQAGRGGTYEQYF
14 TRBJ2-2 TRBV28 NA NA TGTGCCAGCAGTTTCGGGGGAAACACCGGGGAGCTGTTTTTT CASSFGGNTGELFF
13 TRBJ2-7 TRBV5-4 TRBD1 NA TGTGCCAGCAGTCGAGAGGGGGCCCGGGGCCTTTACTTC CASSREGARGLYF
12 TRBJ1-1 TRBV13 NA NA TGTGCCAGCAGCTTAGGGGCGGGTGAAGCTTTCTTT CASSLGAGEAFF
16 TRBJ2-2 TRBV18 NA NA TGTGCCAGCTCACCACGTAAGGGACCGGCCACCGGGGAGCTGTTTTTT CASSPRKGPATGELFF
14 TRBJ1-1 TRBV6-5 NA NA TGTGCCAGCAGCCGTCACGGGGGGGTCACTGAAGCTTTCTTT CASSRHGGVTEAFF
14 TRBJ1-1 TRBV19 TRBD1 NA TGTGCCAGTAGTGTGACAGGGAGCGGCACTGAAGCTTTCTTT CASSVTGSGTEAFF
13 TRBJ2-3 TRBV12-3/TRBV12-4 NA NA TGTGCCAGCAGTTCGGCAAGGACAGATACGCAGTATTTT CASSSARTDTQYF
13 TRBJ1-6 TRBV6-1 NA NA TGTGCCAGCAGTGAAGCCGGGGATTCACCCCTCCACTTT CASSEAGDSPLHF
15 TRBJ2-7 TRBV11-2 TRBD1 NA TGTGCCAGCAGCTTAGGGGAGGACAGGGTAAGCGAGCAGTACTTC CASSLGEDRVSEQYF
18 TRBJ2-6 TRBV14 TRBD1 NA TGTGCCAGCAGCCCTCTTCCGGGACAGGGTTCTGGGGCCAACGTCCTGACTTTC CASSPLPGQGSGANVLTF
17 TRBJ2-2 TRBV9 NA NA TGTGCCAGCAGTCGTACTACGGGACGGGGGAACACCGGGGAGCTGTTTTTT CASSRTTGRGNTGELFF
14 TRBJ1-1 TRBV6-5 NA NA TGTGCCAGCAGCCGCGACAGGCGGGCCACTGAAGCTTTCTTT CASSRDRRATEAFF
15 TRBJ2-7 TRBV9 NA NA TGTGCCAGCAGCTACTCTCCGGACCCACCACGGGAGCAGTACTTC CASSYSPDPPREQYF
14 TRBJ1-1 TRBV7-9 NA NA TGTGCCAGCAGCCCAAGGAGTCAGGTTACTGAAGCTTTCTTT CASSPRSQVTEAFF
13 TRBJ2-7 TRBV27 NA NA TGTGCCAGCGGTGACTCGCTGTCCTACGAGCAGTACTTC CASGDSLSYEQYF
15 TRBJ2-1 TRBV11-3 NA NA TGTGCCAGCAGCTTAAGCAGCGGAAACGGGGATGAGCAGTTCTTC CASSLSSGNGDEQFF
11 TRBJ2-1 TRBV20-1 NA NA TGCAGTGCTGAGGACAGAGACGAGCAGTTCTTC CSAEDRDEQFF
13 TRBJ2-7 TRBV20-1 TRBD2 NA TGCAGTGCTAGTTCGACTAGCGGGCACGAGCAGTACTTC CSASSTSGHEQYF
14 TRBJ1-2 TRBV7-8 NA NA TGTGCCAGCAGCTCCATACAGGGCAACTATGGCTACACCTTC CASSSIQGNYGYTF
14 TRBJ1-6 TRBV10-3 NA NA TGTGCCATCACCCCGGACAGATCAAATTCACCCCTCCACTTT CAITPDRSNSPLHF
13 TRBJ1-2 TRBV28 TRBD1 NA TGTGCCACCTGGACAGGGGGGAACTATGGCTACACCTTC CATWTGGNYGYTF
15 TRBJ2-1 TRBV24-1 TRBD2 few TGTGCCACCAGTGATTCCCTCGGGAGGAACAATGAGCAGTTCTTC CATSDSLGRNNEQFF
17 TRBJ1-4 TRBV4-3 NA few TGCGCCAGCAGCCAAGAGCGCCAGCTAATGACCGGGGAAAAACTGTTTTTT CASSQERQLMTGEKLFF
12 TRBJ1-1 TRBV15 NA NA TGTGCCACCAGCGAAAACAGGGTCCAGGCTTTCTTT CATSENRVQAFF
14 TRBJ2-5 TRBV5-6 NA NA TGTGCCAGCAGCTTGGAAGCAGGCGAAGAGACCCAGTACTTC CASSLEAGEETQYF
14 TRBJ1-2 TRBV27 NA once TGTGCCAGCAGTCTCAGGGGAATCAACTATGGCTACACCTTC CASSLRGINYGYTF
16 TRBJ2-3 TRBV10-2 TRBD2 NA TGCGCCAGCAGGCCGGGACTAGCGGGAGCCACAGATACGCAGTATTTT CASRPGLAGATDTQYF
16 TRBJ2-7 TRBV9 TRBD1 NA TGTGCCAGCAGCGTCGACCCGGACAGGTCCTCCTACGAGCAGTACTTC CASSVDPDRSSYEQYF
17 TRBJ2-6 TRBV12-5 TRBD2 NA TGTGCTAGTGGCCCCTTTGGGGGGGTTTCTGGGGCCAACGTCCTGACTTTC CASGPFGGVSGANVLTF
16 TRBJ2-2 TRBV5-1 NA NA TGCGCCAGCAGCCAGATCGTGGCTGGGGGCACCGGGGAGCTGTTTTTT CASSQIVAGGTGELFF
16 TRBJ1-2 TRBV28 TRBD1 NA TGTGCCAGCATCCCGGCGCCGGACAGGGGGCAGGTTGGCTACACCTTC CASIPAPDRGQVGYTF
13 TRBJ2-7 TRBV4-3 NA NA TGCGCCAGCAGCCAACGTTGGGGATACGAGCAGTACTTC CASSQRWGYEQYF
17 TRBJ1-5 TRBV28 NA NA TGTGCCAGCAGTTTTCCAGTAGGGGCCAGTCCAGCGCAGCCCCAGCATTTT CASSFPVGASPAQPQHF
13 TRBJ1-1 TRBV28 NA NA TGTGCCAGCAGTCCCCCCCCTAACACTGAAGCTTTCTTT CASSPPPNTEAFF
15 TRBJ1-5 TRBV28 NA NA TGTGCCAGCCTAGCATGGGGCCGGGGCAATCAGCCCCAGCATTTT CASLAWGRGNQPQHF
15 TRBJ2-1 TRBV4-2 NA NA TGTGCCAGCAGCCAACCAAGGGGCAGGGGCAATGAGCAGTTCTTC CASSQPRGRGNEQFF
14 TRBJ1-2 TRBV7-8 NA NA TGTGCCAGCAGCTACTCAAGGAGGGACTATGGCTACACCTTC CASSYSRRDYGYTF
14 TRBJ1-1 TRBV7-9 TRBD1 NA TGTGCCAGCAGCCTCTCACAGGGGGCCTCTGAAGCTTTCTTT CASSLSQGASEAFF
15 TRBJ1-4 TRBV9 NA NA TGTGCCAGCAGCGTAGCGGGGGCAACTAATGAAAAACTGTTTTTT CASSVAGATNEKLFF
15 TRBJ2-7 TRBV28 TRBD2 NA TGTGCCAGCAGTTTAGGCGGGAGAAAGGCTTACGAGCAGTACTTC CASSLGGRKAYEQYF
12 TRBJ2-2 TRBV12-5 NA NA TGTGCTAGTGGTTTTGGATCCGGGGAGCTGTTTTTT CASGFGSGELFF
16 TRBJ2-3 TRBV6-5 NA NA TGTGCCAGCAGTTACTCCGGCAGGGGAGGTCGAGATACGCAGTATTTT CASSYSGRGGRDTQYF
15 TRBJ2-2 TRBV9 NA NA TGTGCCAGCAGCCAAGGCGGCGCGAACACCGGGGAGCTGTTTTTT CASSQGGANTGELFF
13 TRBJ1-2 TRBV27 NA NA TGTGCCAGCAGGGGAGGGGTAGGCTATGGCTACACCTTC CASRGGVGYGYTF
15 TRBJ2-1 TRBV6-5 TRBD2 NA TGTGCCAGCAGTTACTCCCTAGCGGGAGTAAATGAGCAGTTCTTC CASSYSLAGVNEQFF
16 TRBJ2-7 TRBV10-3 NA NA TGTGCCATCAGTGAGTCAGGGGGTTCCTTTCACTACGAGCAGTACTTC CAISESGGSFHYEQYF
13 TRBJ2-7 TRBV7-8 NA NA TGTGCCAGCAGCTTAGCGGGAGCGCAAGAGCAGTACTTC CASSLAGAQEQYF
11 TRBJ1-1 TRBV6-5 NA NA TGTGCCAGCAGTTACCTTCAGAAAGCTTTCTTT CASSYLQKAFF
14 TRBJ1-4 TRBV10-3 TRBD1 NA TGTGCCACCAGCCGACAGGGGGCAGGGGAAAAACTGTTTTTT CATSRQGAGEKLFF
15 TRBJ1-1 TRBV4-3 TRBD1 NA TGCGCCAGCAGCCAAGGTCAGAGGACAGGGGGAGAAGCTTTCTTT CASSQGQRTGGEAFF
13 TRBJ1-5 TRBV29-1 NA NA TGCAGCGTTGGATTGGGGGGGAATCAGCCCCAGCATTTT CSVGLGGNQPQHF